The 27 T cell receptor beta chains below all came from one sample that was sequenced in a study of T cell responses to AZD1222 COVID-19 vaccine. Sequencing used immunoSEQ multiplex PCR; TCRdb keeps in-frame clones, though not all of them. The sample has fewer than 80,000 clones, 79% seen once; the top ten hold about a quarter. The source was peripheral blood, collected on day 0 of MenACWY control vaccination. The source of these receptors is an adult in good health.

The V gene is TRBV7-9, the J gene TRBJ2-7; 8 bases agree with TRBD2. The CDR3 spans 14 residues. Germline V gives CDR1 SEHNR, CDR2 FQNEAQ (reference sequence). The V and J ends lost 0 bases and 7 bases, in that order; junction bases with no gene match: 5. The CDR3 nucleotides read TGTGCCAGCAGCTTAGCGGCGGCTAGCGGGGAGCAGTACTTC. It is translated as CASSLAAASGEQYF.

The rearrangement uses TRBV11-2 and TRBJ2-7, with D possibly being TRBD1 (6 bases). Germline CDR1 SGHAT, CDR2 FQNNGV. This CDR3 comprises 16 residues. V lost 1 base and J 5 bases, leaving 18 bases between the germline ends. CDR3 bases: TGTGCCAGCAGCTTAGGGGGAGCAGGCCGACAGGACGAGCAGTACTTC. Protein product: CASSLGGAGRQDEQYF.

The rearrangement joins TRBV5-8 to TRBJ1-3; D is ambiguous. Trimming removed 1 base at V and 4 bases at J, with 6 bases between. The CDR3 loop spans 13 amino acids. Germline CDR1 and CDR2: SGHTS and YDEGEE. CDR3 sequence: CASSLNPGNTIYF. DNA for the CDR3: TGTGCCAGCAGCTTGAATCCCGGAAACACCATATATTTT.

The chain combines TRBV29-1 with TRBJ1-1; 10 bases are shared with TRBD1. Trimming removed 3 bases from V and 4 bases from J; junction bases left unmatched: 5. The CDR3 has 14 residues. Germline V gene data show CDR1 as SQVTM and CDR2 as ANQGSEA. CDR3 sequence: CSVDPTGGGTEAFF. In DNA form, the CDR3 reads TGCAGCGTTGACCCGACAGGGGGCGGCACTGAAGCTTTCTTT.

The DNA for the CDR3 is TGTGCCAGCAGTCCTGTCTCCGGGACGCCAGCTGGAAACACCATATATTTT. Residues: CASSPVSGTPAGNTIYF. This chain connects TRBV28 to TRBJ1-3, with TRBD1 as a possible D gene (5 bases). The CDR3 runs 17 residues. Germline values: CDR1 MDHEN, CDR2 SYDVKM. V shed 5 bases and J shed 2 bases, with 19 bases lying between them.

CDR3 region: CASNMDREVQPQHF. The CDR3 nucleotides read TGTGCCAGCAATATGGACAGGGAGGTTCAGCCCCAGCATTTT. V and J are TRBV6-5 and TRBJ1-5, with 8 nucleotides matching TRBD1. Germline lookup yields CDR1 MNHEY and CDR2 SVGAGI. The trim removed 7 bases at V and 6 bases at J, leaving 8 bases unmatched. CDR3 length: 14 amino acids.

V gene TRBV4-2 combines with J gene TRBJ2-2; D ambiguous. V was shortened by 4 bases and J by 7 bases, with 16 bases between the two germline ends. The CDR3 consists of 15 residues. CDR1 is LGHNA and CDR2 is YNFKEQ in the germline V gene. CDR3 in DNA: TGTGCCAGCAGCCCTCAGAGATTTAGTGGCGGGGAGCTGTTTTTT. It codes for CASSPQRFSGGELFF.

The chain recombines TRBV11-2 with TRBJ2-7; the D gene is possibly TRBD1 (6 bases). V was trimmed by 3 bases and J by 3 bases, leaving 9 bases between them. Germline V lookup: CDR1 SGHAT, CDR2 FQNNGV. There are 13 residues in the CDR3. In nucleotides, the CDR3 is TGTGCCAGCAGCTTTGGACAGTTCTACGAGCAGTACTTC. It yields the protein CASSFGQFYEQYF.

This chain connects TRBV19 to TRBJ2-3; TRBD2 is a possible D gene (6 bases). The CDR3 runs 14 residues. Germline assignment: CDR1 LNHDA and CDR2 SQIVND (reference sequence). Trimming took 3 bases from V and 1 from J, leaving 8 bases between them. The DNA of the CDR3 is TGTGCCAGTAGTATGGGGACTGGCACAGATACGCAGTATTTT. Translated, it gives CASSMGTGTDTQYF.

This clone was detected a few times. The gene calls are TRBV2 and TRBJ2-1; 10 nucleotides agree with TRBD2. In germline, CDR1 is SNHLY, CDR2 FYNNEI. V dropped 6 bases and J dropped 5; count of bases not matched to a gene: 4. The CDR3 loop spans 14 amino acids. For the CDR3, the DNA is TGTGCCAGCAGATGGACTAGCGGTAACAATGAGCAGTTCTTC. Translation: CASRWTSGNNEQFF.

V usage is TRBV3-1 (or the pseudogene TRBV3-2) and J usage is TRBJ2-7; D call uncertain. V lost 1 base and J 4 bases, leaving 11 bases between the germline ends. CDR3 size: 14 residues. The V gene's germline CDR1 is LGHDT and CDR2 YNNKEL (reference sequence). CDR3 loop: CASSQGIGTYEQYF. Here the CDR3 DNA reads TGTGCCAGCAGCCAAGGCATAGGAACTTACGAGCAGTACTTC.

The chain joins TRBV5-6 to TRBJ1-5; the D is unclear. This CDR3 contains 12 residues. The V and J ends lost 6 bases and 6 bases respectively, with 10 bases between them. Germline loops: CDR1 SGHDT, CDR2 YYEEEE. The CDR3 protein is CASTMRFQPQHF. Here the CDR3 DNA reads TGTGCCAGCACCATGAGGTTTCAGCCCCAGCATTTT.

This chain connects TRBV10-3 to TRBJ2-7; 7 bases map to TRBD2. The J segment lost 4 bases and the V segment lost 1 base, leaving 4 bases of the junction unmatched. The CDR3 length is 14 residues. CDR1 and CDR2 from the germline V gene are ENHRY and SYGVKD. This CDR3 reads CAISEFGGKYEQYF. In DNA form, the CDR3 reads TGTGCCATCAGTGAGTTCGGGGGGAAGTACGAGCAGTACTTC.

V usage is TRBV6-5 and J usage is TRBJ1-6, with D unresolved. CDR1 is MNHEY, CDR2 SVGAGI, per germline. This CDR3 has 13 amino acids. V lost 5 bases and J 5 bases, leaving 7 bases between the germline ends. CDR3 nucleotide sequence: TGTGCCAGCAGTAAAACAGATAATTCACCCCTCCACTTT. This codes for CASSKTDNSPLHF.

In this sample, this clone turned up a few times. This chain uses TRBV7-2 with TRBJ2-7; D is uncertain. Trimming removed 1 base from V and 0 bases from J, with 7 bases in between. Per germline, CDR1 SGHTA and CDR2 FQGNSA. CDR3 length equals 14 residues. In DNA, the CDR3 is TGTGCCAGCAGCTTAGAGTTTTACTCCTACGAGCAGTACTTC. Protein product: CASSLEFYSYEQYF.

This clone has just one count. The V gene is TRBV7-9, the J gene TRBJ2-3; the D call may be TRBD1 or TRBD2 (6 bases each). Germline V gene lookup returns CDR1 SEHNR and CDR2 FQNEAQ (reference sequence). The CDR3 runs 15 residues. The V end was cut by 1 base, the J end by 4 bases, with 12 bases between. The CDR3 region is CASSLEQGGPDTQYF. CDR3 DNA: TGTGCCAGCAGCTTAGAACAGGGAGGCCCAGATACGCAGTATTTT. Complete variable domain (other parts from reference TRBV7-9 and TRBJ2-3): DTGVSQNPRHKITKRGQNVTFRCDPISEHNRLYWYRQTLGQGPEFLTYFQNEAQLEKSRLLSDRFSAERPKGSFSTLEIQRTEQGDSAMYLCASSLEQGGPDTQYFGPGTRLTVL.

The J gene is TRBJ1-5, the V gene TRBV19; D is unresolved. The V end lost 5 bases, the J end lost 0 bases, and 5 bases lay between the germline ends. Looked up from germline, CDR1 is LNHDA and CDR2 is SQIVND (reference sequence). The CDR3 runs to 13 residues. The CDR3 DNA reads TGTGCCAGTAGTGAGGGTAGCAATCAGCCCCAGCATTTT. The encoded protein is CASSEGSNQPQHF.

This CDR3 reads CAWSLGGALSTDTQYF. Written as DNA, the CDR3 is TGTGCCTGGAGCCTCGGGGGAGCCCTTAGCACAGATACGCAGTATTTT. V usage is TRBV30 and J usage is TRBJ2-3; TRBD2 is a possible D gene (6 bases). Trimming removed 3 bases from V and 0 bases from J, with 16 bases in between. Germline V gene data show CDR1 as GTSNPN and CDR2 as SVGIG (reference sequence). The CDR3 totals 16 residues.

The chain combines TRBV2 with TRBJ1-1; no clear D gene. CDR3 length equals 12 residues. The V and J ends lost 4 bases and 8 bases respectively, with 11 bases between them. Germline CDR1 reads SNHLY; CDR2 reads FYNNEI. The CDR3 protein is CASSAVFGEAFF. The CDR3 nucleotides are TGTGCCAGCAGTGCCGTTTTCGGGGAAGCTTTCTTT.

The V gene is TRBV5-8, the J gene TRBJ1-1, with D perhaps TRBD1 (6 bases). CDR3 length equals 16 residues. Trimming left V 2 bases short and J 4 bases short, with 18 bases between. Germline V gene data show CDR1 as SGHTS and CDR2 as YDEGEE. The CDR3 loop reads CASSFRQTGSRTEAFF. The CDR3 DNA reads TGTGCCAGCAGCTTCCGTCAGACAGGCAGTCGCACTGAAGCTTTCTTT.

The chain is built from TRBV28 and TRBJ2-2; D remains unclear. In germline, CDR1 is MDHEN, CDR2 SYDVKM. The CDR3 loop spans 13 amino acids. V was trimmed by 8 bases and J by 1 base, leaving 8 bases between them. CDR3 in amino acids: CASGQKNTGELFF. CDR3 nucleotide sequence: TGTGCCAGCGGTCAGAAGAACACCGGGGAGCTGTTTTTT.

The chain combines TRBV28 with TRBJ2-1; TRBD2 agrees at 8 bases. Germline V gives CDR1 MDHEN, CDR2 SYDVKM. With V trimmed by 6 bases and J by 3 bases, 7 bases remained unmatched. The CDR3 consists of 15 residues. As DNA, the CDR3 is TGTGCCAGCAGGCAGCGGGAGCGTCTCTACAATGAGCAGTTCTTC. The encoded protein is CASRQRERLYNEQFF.

This clone was recorded once. The chain recombines TRBV3-1 (or the pseudogene TRBV3-2) with TRBJ2-1; 7 bases fit TRBD1. After removal of 5 bases from V and 0 bases from J, the junction contained 4 bases not matched to a gene. The CDR3 totals 15 residues. Germline assignment: CDR1 LGHDT and CDR2 YNNKEL (reference sequence). The DNA for the CDR3 is TGTGCCAGCAGCACCCGACAGGGCTCCTACAATGAGCAGTTCTTC. Its protein product is CASSTRQGSYNEQFF.

The chain has TRBV5-6 and TRBJ1-6; maybe TRBD1 (6 bases). Germline V gene data show CDR1 as SGHDT and CDR2 as YYEEEE. The V gene lost 0 bases and the J gene lost 10 bases, with 14 bases spanning the gap. The CDR3 is 15 amino acids. The CDR3 region is CASSLARTAVSPLHF. The CDR3 nucleotides read TGTGCCAGCAGCTTGGCCAGGACAGCCGTATCACCCCTCCACTTT.

The chain recombines TRBV6-6 with TRBJ1-1, with unresolved D. The CDR3 runs to 15 residues. The V gene's germline CDR1 is MNHNY and CDR2 SVGAGI (reference sequence). The V end was cut by 11 bases, the J end by 1 base, with 20 bases between. For the CDR3, the DNA is TGTGCCGCGCGTGACTTCGGGCGAGGGAACACTGAAGCTTTCTTT. It yields the protein CAARDFGRGNTEAFF.

This clone was detected once. This chain connects TRBV4-2 to TRBJ1-1; no clear D. The germline V gene has CDR1 LGHNA and CDR2 YNFKEQ. CDR3 size: 15 residues. The ends were cut back, 5 bases at V and 3 bases at J, with 16 bases in the middle. The DNA of the CDR3 is TGTGCCAGCAGCGATTACGCCGGGAGCCACACTGAAGCTTTCTTT. This gives the protein CASSDYAGSHTEAFF.

The chain combines TRBV19 with TRBJ2-5; 9 bases line up with TRBD1. CDR1 and CDR2 from the germline V gene are LNHDA and SQIVND (reference sequence). After removal of 5 bases from V and 5 bases from J, the junction contained 9 bases not matched to a gene. The CDR3 runs to 15 residues. In nucleotides, the CDR3 is TGTGCCAGTAGTCTTACCGGGACAGGGAAGGAGACCCAGTACTTC. Translated: CASSLTGTGKETQYF.